The 13 T cell receptor beta chains below come from one sample, sequenced in a study of T cells after yellow fever vaccination. Using its own MiXCR run on the 5' RACE reads, TCRdb lists one record per CDR3 protein. The sample carries 200,000 to 300,000 distinct CDR3 sequences, roughly 13% recorded once. The specimen was CD4+ T cells sorted from PBMCs, collected 45 days after the yellow fever booster vaccination. These receptors came from a man in his thirties or forties who received the YFV17D yellow fever vaccine.

The chain joins TRBV5-1 to TRBJ2-3; D uncertain. This CDR3 has 15 residues. Trimming took 0 bases from V and 2 from J, leaving 10 bases between them. Germline CDR1 SGHRS, CDR2 YFSETQ. In DNA, the CDR3 is TGCGCCAGCAGCTTGGGGTCGGGTTACACAGATACGCAGTATTTT. Its protein product is CASSLGSGYTDTQYF.

This clonotype has a handful of counts. The chain links TRBV20-1 to TRBJ2-7; 9 bases are a match to TRBD2. Unmatched junction bases numbered 6, after V lost 4 bases and J lost 2 bases. In germline, CDR1 is DFQATT, CDR2 SNEGSKA (reference sequence). This CDR3 is built from 14 residues. The CDR3 loop reads CSAKLAGKAYEQYF. As DNA, the CDR3 is TGCAGTGCTAAACTAGCGGGCAAAGCCTACGAGCAGTACTTC.

This chain joins TRBV20-1 and TRBJ2-1; no clear D gene. V was trimmed by 3 bases and J by 9 bases, leaving 12 bases between them. Germline CDR1 reads DFQATT; CDR2 reads SNEGSKA (reference sequence). This CDR3 contains 12 residues. In DNA, the CDR3 is TGCAGTGCTAGGCTAGATTGCGGTGAGCAGTTCTTC. Encoded protein: CSARLDCGEQFF.

This chain joins TRBV12-3 or TRBV12-4 and TRBJ2-5; D gene uncertain. The V end lost 3 bases, the J end lost 5 bases, and 10 bases lay between the germline ends. The CDR3 is 13 residues long. CDR3 protein: CASSFHYEETQYF. CDR3 DNA sequence: TGTGCCAGCAGTTTCCACTATGAGGAGACCCAGTACTTC.

The chain recombines TRBV5-1 with TRBJ2-3; 7 bases are shared with TRBD2. V trimming: 0 bases; J trimming: 1 base; junction bases outside the gene matches: 5. Germline loops: CDR1 SGHRS, CDR2 YFSETQ. The CDR3 consists of 16 residues. CDR3 in amino acids: CASSLALAGGTDTQYF. The CDR3 DNA sequence: TGCGCCAGCAGCTTGGCCTTGGCGGGAGGCACAGATACGCAGTATTTT. Based on the CDR3 plus reference TRBV5-1 and TRBJ2-3, the full variable domain is KAGVTQTPRYLIKTRGQQVTLSCSPISGHRSVSWYQQTPGQGLQFLFEYFSETQRNKGNFPGRFSGRQFSNSRSEMNVSTLELGDSALYLCASSLALAGGTDTQYFGPGTRLTVL.

The chain employs TRBV7-9 and TRBJ2-5; D perhaps matches TRBD1 (5 bases). Per germline, CDR1 SEHNR and CDR2 FQNEAQ (reference sequence). V dropped 7 bases and J dropped 2 bases, with 8 bases sitting between them. This CDR3 contains 12 residues. The CDR3 here is CASIDRQETQYF. The DNA of the CDR3 is TGTGCCAGCATCGACAGACAAGAGACCCAGTACTTC. The complete variable domain, with remaining parts taken from reference TRBV7-9 and TRBJ2-5, reads DTGVSQNPRHKITKRGQNVTFRCDPISEHNRLYWYRQTLGQGPEFLTYFQNEAQLEKSRLLSDRFSAERPKGSFSTLEIQRTEQGDSAMYLCASIDRQETQYFGPGTRLLVL.

V gene TRBV28 combines with J gene TRBJ2-1, with D maybe TRBD2 (6 bases). Germline V gene data show CDR1 as MDHEN and CDR2 as SYDVKM. Trimming shortened V by 2 bases and J by 4 bases, and 15 bases separated the two germline ends. This CDR3 has 16 residues. The CDR3 loop is CASSLSGMGGYNEQFF. For the CDR3, the DNA is TGTGCCAGCAGTTTAAGTGGGATGGGGGGTTACAATGAGCAGTTCTTC.

The chain is built from TRBV3-1 and TRBJ2-1; D unresolved. The CDR3 is 14 residues long. Germline-derived CDR1 and CDR2 are LGHDT and YNNKEL (reference sequence). Trimming removed 1 base from V and 2 bases from J, with 6 bases in between. Here the CDR3 DNA reads TGTGCCAGCAGCCAAGGTCGCACCTACAATGAGCAGTTCTTC. This gives the protein CASSQGRTYNEQFF.

This clonotype has only a few counts. This chain links TRBV15 with TRBJ1-4; D is unclear. V dropped 1 base and J dropped 0 bases, with 6 bases sitting between them. Germline CDR1 is LNHNV and CDR2 is YYDKDF (reference sequence). The CDR3 length is 15 residues. CDR3 bases: TGTGCCACCAGCAGAGTACAAGCAACTAATGAAAAACTGTTTTTT. As protein: CATSRVQATNEKLFF.

This clonotype was seen more than once but under ten times. The chain combines TRBV5-1 with TRBJ1-2; D might be TRBD1 (5 bases). The V and J ends lost 0 bases and 4 bases respectively, with 10 bases between them. Germline assignment: CDR1 SGHRS and CDR2 YFSETQ. This CDR3 contains 14 residues. The CDR3 loop is CASSLEGPGYGYTF. The CDR3 bases are TGCGCCAGCAGCTTGGAGGGGCCTGGCTATGGCTACACCTTC. Variable domain in full (rest from reference TRBV5-1 and TRBJ1-2): KAGVTQTPRYLIKTRGQQVTLSCSPISGHRSVSWYQQTPGQGLQFLFEYFSETQRNKGNFPGRFSGRQFSNSRSEMNVSTLELGDSALYLCASSLEGPGYGYTFGSGTRLTVV.

The table lists this clonotype with a few counts. The chain has TRBV23-1 and TRBJ1-1; the D is unclear. TRBV23-1 counts as an open reading frame of uncertain function. Trimming took off 6 bases at V and 3 bases at J, with 17 bases between the two ends. CDR3 size: 15 residues. This chain's CDR3 is CASRPITKRDTEAFF. The CDR3 DNA reads as TGCGCCAGCAGACCGATAACGAAGAGGGACACTGAAGCTTTCTTT.

The chain has TRBV11-2 and TRBJ2-7, with 11 nucleotides matching TRBD2. CDR1 is SGHAT and CDR2 is FQNNGV in the germline V gene. V lost 5 bases to trimming and J lost 1 base; unmatched junction nucleotides: 7. CDR3 length: 16 amino acids. CDR3 DNA sequence: TGTGCCAGCAGCGAACGACGACTAGCGGGGTCCTACGAGCAGTACTTC. This codes for CASSERRLAGSYEQYF.

This clonotype was seen ten or more times. The V call is TRBV29-1, the J call TRBJ2-1; TRBD2 matches at 13 bases. V gave up 1 base and J gave up 4 bases; unmatched junction bases: 1. From germline, CDR1 is SQVTM and CDR2 ANQGSEA. The CDR3 length is 15 residues. As DNA, the CDR3 is TGCAGCGTTGAAGCGGGACTAGCGGGATACAATGAGCAGTTCTTC. This gives the protein CSVEAGLAGYNEQFF.